Listed below are T cell receptor beta chains from one sample, sequenced in a study of human T cells and chemical hapten exposure. Each CDR3 protein gets one entry after TCRdb re-called the RACE reads with MiXCR. The sample contains about 45,000 distinct CDR3 sequences, roughly 4.5% of which appear only once. The sample consisted of whole blood. The origin of the receptors is a human donor in good health. Some clones in this sample may be carry-over from other donors' samples. Both conserved end residues are part of each CDR3. Each record gives: D gene, V gene, clone size, J gene, CDR3 protein, CDR3 DNA. D genes are given only for firm matches. The size entry is marked missing in some rows and otherwise reads once, few, many or a size class.

D: TRBD2
V: TRBV7-8
size: many
J: TRBJ2-3
CDR3: CASSLRGLAFSDTQYF
DNA: TGTGCCAGCAGCTTAAGGGGACTAGCGTTTTCAGATACGCAGTATTTT

D: .
V: TRBV24-1
size: few
J: TRBJ2-2
CDR3: CATSDSAGALSTGELFF
DNA: TGTGCCACCAGTGATTCCGCGGGGGCGCTCAGCACCGGGGAGCTGTTTTTT

D: .
V: TRBV3-1
size: many
J: TRBJ2-7
CDR3: CASSQSAGTYEQYF
DNA: TGTGCCAGCAGCCAGTCGGCAGGAACCTACGAGCAGTACTTC

D: .
V: TRBV28
size: .
J: TRBJ1-4
CDR3: CASSPNREGKLFF
DNA: TGTGCCAGCAGTCCCAACAGGGAGGGAAAACTGTTTTTT

D: .
V: TRBV7-8
size: many
J: TRBJ2-6
CDR3: CASSLLGTGANVLTF
DNA: TGTGCCAGCAGCTTGCTCGGAACTGGGGCCAACGTCCTGACTTTC

D: .
V: TRBV6-5
size: many
J: TRBJ1-2
CDR3: CASSSGRDPNYGYTF
DNA: TGTGCCAGCAGTAGTGGCCGAGACCCAAACTATGGCTACACCTTC

D: .
V: TRBV30
size: .
J: TRBJ2-7
CDR3: CAWFRGYEQYF
DNA: TGTGCCTGGTTCCGGGGCTACGAGCAGTACTTC

D: .
V: TRBV4-1
size: many
J: TRBJ1-4
CDR3: CASSQDRRQSATNEKLFF
DNA: TGCGCCAGCAGCCAAGATCGGCGACAGTCTGCAACTAATGAAAAACTGTTTTTT

D: TRBD2
V: TRBV20-1
size: few
J: TRBJ2-1
CDR3: CSARVEREENNEQFF
DNA: TGCAGTGCTAGAGTTGAGCGGGAGGAAAATAATGAGCAGTTCTTC

D: .
V: TRBV20-1
size: many
J: TRBJ1-5
CDR3: CSARVGMGGQPQHF
DNA: TGCAGTGCTAGGGTCGGTATGGGGGGACAGCCCCAGCATTTT

D: TRBD1
V: TRBV7-8
size: medium-sized
J: TRBJ1-1
CDR3: CASSLAPGQDTEAFF
DNA: TGTGCCAGCAGCTTAGCGCCCGGACAGGACACTGAAGCTTTCTTT

D: TRBD2
V: TRBV19
size: few
J: TRBJ2-1
CDR3: CASSIWAGGPYNEQFF
DNA: TGTGCCAGTAGTATTTGGGCGGGAGGGCCGTACAATGAGCAGTTCTTC

D: .
V: TRBV12-3/TRBV12-4
size: few
J: TRBJ2-3
CDR3: CASSLRRSDTQYF
DNA: TGTGCCAGCAGTTTAAGGCGTTCTGATACGCAGTATTTT

D: TRBD2
V: TRBV19
size: few
J: TRBJ2-2
CDR3: CASRSASGSTGELFF
DNA: TGTGCCAGTAGATCAGCTAGCGGGAGTACCGGGGAGCTGTTTTTT

D: TRBD2
V: TRBV29-1
size: medium-sized
J: TRBJ2-1
CDR3: CSVTSGGYNEQFF
DNA: TGCAGCGTCACTAGCGGGGGTTACAATGAGCAGTTCTTC

D: .
V: TRBV7-9
size: few
J: TRBJ1-1
CDR3: CASSLTNTEAFF
DNA: TGTGCCAGCAGCCTCACGAACACTGAAGCTTTCTTT

D: TRBD1
V: TRBV28
size: many
J: TRBJ1-2
CDR3: CASRGQKLILDYTF
DNA: TGTGCCAGTCGGGGACAGAAACTAATCTTGGACTACACCTTC

D: .
V: TRBV28
size: many
J: TRBJ1-2
CDR3: CASSSNPPQRSYTF
DNA: TGTGCCAGCAGTTCGAACCCACCACAGCGAAGCTACACCTTC

D: .
V: TRBV27
size: many
J: TRBJ2-4
CDR3: CASRPLSVDLNHIQYF
DNA: TGTGCCAGCAGACCTCTCTCGGTTGACCTAAATCACATTCAGTACTTC

D: .
V: TRBV28
size: few
J: TRBJ1-1
CDR3: CASSRRQALEAFF
DNA: TGTGCCAGCAGCCGCCGACAGGCCCTTGAAGCTTTCTTT

D: .
V: TRBV29-1
size: few
J: TRBJ2-5
CDR3: CSVEGTAQGQTQYF
DNA: TGCAGCGTTGAAGGTACAGCTCAAGGGCAGACCCAGTACTTC

D: .
V: TRBV3-1
size: many
J: TRBJ2-5
CDR3: CASSQDSLAGSQETQYF
DNA: TGTGCCAGCAGCCAAGACTCTTTGGCCGGCTCTCAAGAGACCCAGTACTTC

D: .
V: TRBV29-1
size: .
J: TRBJ1-4
CDR3: CSVGGTVGEKLFF
DNA: TGCAGCGTGGGGGGCACAGTGGGTGAAAAACTGTTTTTT

D: .
V: TRBV5-1
size: many
J: TRBJ2-7
CDR3: CASSSGPEGLGHLQYF
DNA: TGCGCCAGCAGCTCCGGTCCCGAGGGACTGGGCCACCTACAGTACTTC

D: .
V: TRBV7-2
size: .
J: TRBJ2-7
CDR3: CASSLAPAYEQYF
DNA: TGTGCCAGCAGCTTGGCCCCCGCCTACGAGCAGTACTTC

D: TRBD1
V: TRBV20-1
size: many
J: TRBJ1-1
CDR3: CSAMARGQGAFF
DNA: TGCAGTGCTATGGCTAGGGGGCAAGGAGCTTTCTTT

D: TRBD2
V: TRBV24-1
size: few
J: TRBJ2-3
CDR3: CATSDPTWTSGRSDTQYF
DNA: TGTGCCACCAGTGATCCCACATGGACTAGCGGGAGGAGTGATACGCAGTATTTT

D: .
V: TRBV29-1
size: many
J: TRBJ2-2
CDR3: CSGGRGSNTGELFF
DNA: TGCAGCGGGGGCAGGGGATCGAACACCGGGGAGCTGTTTTTT

D: .
V: TRBV5-1
size: few
J: TRBJ1-1
CDR3: CASSLKADTEAFF
DNA: TGCGCCAGCAGCTTGAAAGCGGACACTGAAGCTTTCTTT

D: TRBD1
V: TRBV18
size: .
J: TRBJ1-5
CDR3: CASSPNRGHSNQPQHF
DNA: TGTGCCAGCTCCCCAAACAGGGGTCATAGCAATCAGCCCCAGCATTTT

D: TRBD1
V: TRBV28
size: many
J: TRBJ2-3
CDR3: CASSFAGQGSDTQYF
DNA: TGTGCCAGCAGTTTTGCGGGACAGGGGTCAGATACGCAGTATTTT

D: TRBD1
V: TRBV6-5
size: many
J: TRBJ1-5
CDR3: CASSYDRGGNQPQHF
DNA: TGTGCCAGCAGTTACGACAGGGGGGGCAATCAGCCCCAGCATTTT

D: TRBD1
V: TRBV5-1
size: many
J: TRBJ2-5
CDR3: CASGGQSSGETQYF
DNA: TGCGCCAGCGGGGGACAGTCGTCGGGGGAGACCCAGTACTTC

D: .
V: TRBV12-3/TRBV12-4
size: many
J: TRBJ2-7
CDR3: CASSFREKAPYEQYF
DNA: TGTGCCAGCAGTTTTAGGGAGAAAGCCCCCTACGAGCAGTACTTC

D: TRBD1
V: TRBV12-3/TRBV12-4
size: many
J: TRBJ1-1
CDR3: CASNMDRVTEAFF
DNA: TGTGCCAGCAATATGGACAGGGTCACTGAAGCTTTCTTT

D: .
V: TRBV11-2
size: many
J: TRBJ2-7
CDR3: CASRAYLGLREQYF
DNA: TGTGCCAGCAGAGCCTACTTAGGCCTGCGCGAGCAGTACTTC

D: .
V: TRBV28
size: many
J: TRBJ2-7
CDR3: CASSLPDSRSYEQYF
DNA: TGTGCCAGCAGTTTACCTGACAGCCGCTCCTACGAGCAGTACTTC

D: .
V: TRBV28
size: many
J: TRBJ1-3
CDR3: CASSLFSRKGPSGNTIYF
DNA: TGTGCCAGCAGTTTATTTAGCCGAAAGGGGCCCTCTGGAAACACCATATATTTT

D: .
V: TRBV18
size: many
J: TRBJ2-2
CDR3: CASSPSPLSKGKGTGELFF
DNA: TGTGCCAGCTCTCCGTCACCACTTTCGAAGGGAAAGGGCACCGGGGAGCTGTTTTTT

D: .
V: TRBV6-2/TRBV6-3
size: many
J: TRBJ2-3
CDR3: CASSHPLADIITDTQYF
DNA: TGTGCCAGCAGTCACCCCCTGGCGGATATAATCACAGATACGCAGTATTTT

D: .
V: TRBV27
size: many
J: TRBJ1-6
CDR3: CASSLSTGAPLHF
DNA: TGTGCCAGCAGTTTATCGACCGGGGCGCCCCTCCACTTT

D: TRBD1
V: TRBV11-2
size: many
J: TRBJ2-7
CDR3: CASSFGTGPYEQYF
DNA: TGTGCCAGCAGCTTCGGGACAGGCCCCTACGAGCAGTACTTC

D: .
V: TRBV18
size: many
J: TRBJ1-1
CDR3: CASSPGRDTEAFF
DNA: TGTGCCAGCTCACCGGGCAGGGACACTGAAGCTTTCTTT

D: TRBD2
V: TRBV5-1
size: .
J: TRBJ2-3
CDR3: CASSQAGPDTQYF
DNA: TGCGCCAGCAGTCAAGCGGGACCGGATACGCAGTATTTT

D: .
V: TRBV20-1
size: many
J: TRBJ1-5
CDR3: CSARQGNQPQHF
DNA: TGCAGTGCTAGACAGGGCAATCAGCCCCAGCATTTT

D: .
V: TRBV27
size: few
J: TRBJ1-5
CDR3: CASSSGHSNQPQHF
DNA: TGTGCCAGCAGTTCAGGCCATAGCAATCAGCCCCAGCATTTT

D: .
V: TRBV6-1
size: .
J: TRBJ2-1
CDR3: CASSRAGAVYNEQFF
DNA: TGTGCCAGCAGCCGGGCCGGGGCGGTCTACAATGAGCAGTTCTTC

D: .
V: TRBV28
size: many
J: TRBJ1-2
CDR3: CASSTLRGNTF
DNA: TGTGCCAGCAGCACCCTCAGGGGCAACACCTTC

D: TRBD2
V: TRBV29-1
size: many
J: TRBJ2-5
CDR3: CSVKGSGSSETQYF
DNA: TGCAGCGTTAAAGGTAGCGGGAGTTCGGAGACCCAGTACTTC

D: TRBD2
V: TRBV27
size: many
J: TRBJ2-7
CDR3: CASSLRRGSYEQYF
DNA: TGTGCCAGCAGTTTAAGGCGGGGGAGCTACGAGCAGTACTTC

D: .
V: TRBV20-1
size: many
J: TRBJ1-1
CDR3: CSGEGDTEAFF
DNA: TGCAGTGGAGAAGGGGACACTGAAGCTTTCTTT

D: .
V: TRBV7-3
size: many
J: TRBJ2-3
CDR3: CASSQDTDTQYF
DNA: TGTGCCAGCAGCCAGGACACAGATACGCAGTATTTT

D: .
V: TRBV18
size: many
J: TRBJ1-2
CDR3: CASSPMGQGDGYTF
DNA: TGTGCCAGCTCACCAATGGGGCAGGGTGACGGCTACACCTTC

D: TRBD2
V: TRBV6-5
size: .
J: TRBJ2-5
CDR3: CASSPGGGIQETQYF
DNA: TGTGCCAGCAGCCCCGGGGGGGGAATACAAGAGACCCAGTACTTC